The 9 T cell receptor beta chains presented below share a single source sample, sequenced in a study of blood T cells in healthy people across ages. Primers used in a second PCR of about 7 to 12 cycles were a sample-barcoded 5' primer and a J-beta primer mix. A single record per CDR3 protein comes from TCRdb applying MiXCR to the 5' RACE reads. The sample records more than 700,000 distinct CDR3 sequences, more than 35% being singletons. The specimen sequenced was blood. Receptors were obtained from a man older than 75 in good health.

This clonotype was seen just once. This chain joins TRBV5-1 and TRBJ2-7; TRBD2 agrees at 13 bases. The CDR3 is 15 residues long. V trimming: 4 bases; J trimming: 6 bases; junction bases outside the gene matches: 7. Germline assignment: CDR1 SGHRS and CDR2 YFSETQ. CDR3 sequence reads: CASSALAGGPCEQYF. CDR3 DNA: TGCGCCAGCAGCGCACTAGCGGGAGGGCCTTGCGAGCAGTACTTC. Supplemented by reference TRBV5-1 and TRBJ2-7, the full variable domain reads KAGVTQTPRYLIKTRGQQVTLSCSPISGHRSVSWYQQTPGQGLQFLFEYFSETQRNKGNFPGRFSGRQFSNSRSEMNVSTLELGDSALYLCASSALAGGPCEQYFGPGTRLTVT.

This clonotype was detected many times. This chain joins TRBV29-1 and TRBJ2-1, with 7 nucleotides matching TRBD2. Germline V gives CDR1 SQVTM, CDR2 ANQGSEA. V lost 6 bases and J lost 9; bases outside the gene matches: 11. There are 13 residues in the CDR3. CDR3 sequence reads: CSVAAMGGVEQFF. The CDR3 DNA reads TGCAGCGTGGCCGCAATGGGGGGGGTTGAGCAGTTCTTC.

The CDR3 region is CASRRDGMGQPQHF. CDR3 bases: TGTGCCAGCAGAAGGGACGGAATGGGGCAGCCCCAGCATTTT. The rearrangement joins TRBV12-3 or TRBV12-4 to TRBJ1-5; a possible D gene is TRBD1 (5 bases). V lost 6 bases, J lost 7 bases, and 16 bases lay in between. There are 14 residues in the CDR3.

This chain joins TRBV20-1 and TRBJ2-1, with D tentatively TRBD1 (6 bases). In germline, CDR1 is DFQATT, CDR2 SNEGSKA (reference sequence). CDR3 length equals 14 residues. V gave up 6 bases and J gave up 5 bases, with 17 bases separating them. Here the CDR3 reads CSAQTGGVDNEQFF. The DNA for the CDR3 is TGCAGTGCCCAGACAGGTGGAGTCGACAATGAGCAGTTCTTC.

In its sample, this clonotype was seen many times. The chain uses TRBV7-2 and TRBJ2-5; the D gene is possibly TRBD1 (6 bases). Germline CDR1 reads SGHTA; CDR2 reads FQGNSA. This CDR3 spans 16 amino acids. The V end lost 5 bases, the J end lost 2 bases, and 18 bases lay between the germline ends. CDR3 amino acids: CASSLVSRQAQETQYF. CDR3 nucleotides: TGTGCCAGCAGCCTCGTTTCCCGACAGGCTCAAGAGACCCAGTACTTC.

The V gene is TRBV21-1, the J gene TRBJ2-2; the table gives TRBD1 as D, unverified against the DNA. TRBV21-1 is flagged as a pseudogene. This CDR3 is built from 16 residues. For the CDR3, the DNA is TGTGCCAGCAGCAACCTTACAGGGGGCGGCACCGGGGAGCTGTTTTTT. Its translation: CASSNLTGGGTGELFF.

This chain uses TRBV25-1 with TRBJ2-3; D is unclear. The CDR3 runs to 14 residues. CDR1 and CDR2 (germline): MGHDK, SYGVNS. With 2 bases removed from V and 3 bases from J, the gap between germline ends came to 9 bases. CDR3 region: CASSEGFGTDTQYF. CDR3 nucleotide sequence: TGTGCCAGCAGTGAAGGGTTTGGGACAGATACGCAGTATTTT.

This clonotype was observed at least ten times. This rearrangement joins TRBV18 to TRBJ2-1, with a tentative D call TRBD1 (6 bases). V gave up 6 bases and J gave up 5 bases, with 11 bases separating them. Germline V gene data show CDR1 as KGHSH and CDR2 as LQKENI. The CDR3 sequence is 13 residues long. The CDR3 loop is CASSSDSDNEQFF. Written as DNA, the CDR3 is TGTGCCAGCTCCTCGGACAGCGACAATGAGCAGTTCTTC.

J is TRBJ2-1 and V is TRBV25-1; 10 bases align to TRBD2. V trimming: 4 bases; J trimming: 7 bases; junction bases outside the gene matches: 13. Germline loops: CDR1 MGHDK, CDR2 SYGVNS. The CDR3 length is 17 residues. The CDR3 loop reads CASSGLASGSSYNEQFF. CDR3 in DNA: TGTGCCAGCAGTGGTTTGGCTAGCGGGAGTTCTTATAATGAGCAGTTCTTC.